This TCR beta chain appears in the sequencing data of a study of cytomegalovirus exposure and HLA in healthy donors. PCR primers comprised 60 Vbeta and 13 Jbeta primers. Clones were sequenced by immunoSEQ multiplex PCR, and TCRdb holds only the in-frame ones, with some missing. The sample's table shows around 84,000 clones. This CDR3 is built from 10 residues. Germline loops: CDR1 MNHNS, CDR2 SASEGT. V lost 5 bases, J lost 7 bases, and 5 bases lay in between. This sequence was found in a man younger than 45 in good health and CMV-seronegative. Sequencing was carried out using PBMCs. The chain is built from TRBV6-1 and TRBJ1-2; D not resolved. The CDR3 DNA reads as TGTGCCAGCAGTTTATCTGGCTACACCTTC. Amino acid sequence: CASSLSGYTF.